The 27 T cell receptor beta chains in this list originate from one sample, sequenced in a study of CXCR3-negative and CXCR3-positive naive CD8 T cells. Study outcomes and limitations: For CXCR3-positive naive cells, TRB CDR3s were more hydrophobic than those of CXCR3-negative naive cells.

The authors prepared UMI-labeled TRB cDNA libraries by 5' RACE. TCRdb reprocessed the 5' RACE reads, with one entry per CDR3 protein and no DNA. The clone table shows tens of thousands of distinct CDR3 sequences, with the ten largest holding less than 0.65%. Which antigens these TCRs recognize remains unknown. Sequenced: naive CXCR3+ CD8+ T cells from blood. Subset: CD45RO-CCR7+CD27+CD95- naive CD8+ T cells expressing CXCR3 (TNR3+). Receptors originate from a human donor in good health. Some clones in this sample may be carry-over from other donors' samples.

The gene calls are TRBV6-2 or TRBV6-3 and TRBJ1-4; absent DNA, TCRdb's TRBD1 call cannot be checked. The CDR3 is 15 amino acids. Germline V gene sequence: CDR1 MNHEY, CDR2 SVGEGT. The CDR3 spells CASSYPRITNEKLFF.

The chain uses TRBV4-2 and TRBJ1-6; the TRBD1 assignment by TCRdb is unverifiable without DNA. The germline gives CDR1 LGHNA, CDR2 YNFKEQ. The CDR3 sequence is 16 residues long. The chain's CDR3 is CASSPTGALRDSPLHF.

The chain employs TRBV4-3 and TRBJ2-3; TCRdb proposes TRBD2, but this gene call is untestable without DNA. CDR1 and CDR2 from the germline V gene are LGHNA and YSLEER. CDR3 length: 16 residues. The CDR3 reads CASSQDEGSDTDTQYF.

The chain has TRBV4-3 and TRBJ2-1; TCRdb reports TRBD1, a call that lacks DNA to check it against. Per the germline V gene, CDR1 is LGHNA and CDR2 is YSLEER. This CDR3 is built from 17 residues. Here the CDR3 reads CASSPREPGQGINEQFF.

The rearrangement uses TRBV19 and TRBJ2-7; TCRdb returns TRBD1, unconfirmable since there is no DNA. Germline V gives CDR1 LNHDA, CDR2 SQIVND (reference sequence). This CDR3 has 11 amino acids. The CDR3 sequence: CASSTGSEQYF. Filled out from reference TRBV19 and TRBJ2-7, the complete variable domain reads DGGITQSPKYLFRKEGQNVTLSCEQNLNHDAMYWYRQDPGQGLRLIYYSQIVNDFQKGDIAEGYSVSREKKESFPLTVTSAQKNPTAFYLCASSTGSEQYFGPGTRLTVT.

The CDR3 region is CASTSTGGYTEAFF. The chain has TRBV28 and TRBJ1-1; TCRdb gives TRBD1 as the D gene, but with no DNA this cannot be confirmed. Germline V lookup: CDR1 MDHEN, CDR2 SYDVKM. This CDR3 region has 14 residues.

The CDR3 protein is CSVGAGDTQYF. V gene TRBV29-1 combines with J gene TRBJ2-3; TCRdb reports TRBD1, a call that lacks DNA to check it against. The CDR3 totals 11 residues. Germline-derived CDR1 and CDR2 are SQVTM and ANQGSEA.

This chain connects TRBV6-4 to TRBJ1-1; TCRdb calls TRBD1, which cannot be checked without DNA. The CDR3 loop spans 16 amino acids. Germline values: CDR1 MRHNA, CDR2 SNTAGT. The CDR3 loop reads CAGSDSGDTDLGGAFF.

The genes are TRBV7-9 and TRBJ2-6; TCRdb's D call, TRBD1, is unchecked because there is no DNA. CDR1 is SEHNR, CDR2 FQNEAQ, per germline (reference sequence). The CDR3 contains 15 residues. The CDR3 loop reads CASSPGPPGANVLTF. Complete variable domain (other parts from reference TRBV7-9 and TRBJ2-6): DTGVSQNPRHKITKRGQNVTFRCDPISEHNRLYWYRQTLGQGPEFLTYFQNEAQLEKSRLLSDRFSAERPKGSFSTLEIQRTEQGDSAMYLCASSPGPPGANVLTFGAGSRLTVL.

The chain recombines TRBV7-8 with TRBJ1-1; the D call from TCRdb, TRBD1, cannot be confirmed without DNA. Per germline, CDR1 SGHVS and CDR2 FQNEAQ. The CDR3 is 13 residues long. CDR3 sequence reads: CASRHPVDRGTYF.

V gene TRBV7-9 combines with J gene TRBJ2-2; TCRdb designates TRBD1, a call that cannot be tested without DNA. CDR3 length equals 15 residues. Per germline, CDR1 SEHNR and CDR2 FQNEAQ (reference sequence). The CDR3 loop reads CASSTRDTYTGELFF.

The rearrangement links TRBV19 to TRBJ2-7; the TRBD1 assignment by TCRdb is unverifiable without DNA. This CDR3 is built from 12 residues. Germline lookup yields CDR1 LNHDA and CDR2 SQIVND (reference sequence). The CDR3 is CASSSGDYEQYF.

V gene TRBV3-1 combines with J gene TRBJ2-7; the D gene TCRdb calls, TRBD2, cannot be checked with no DNA. There are 14 residues in the CDR3. Germline V gene lookup returns CDR1 LGHDT and CDR2 YNNKEL (reference sequence). CDR3 residues: CASSQDSGAYEQYF.

V usage is TRBV2 and J usage is TRBJ2-7; the TCRdb D gene call, TRBD2, has no DNA to confirm it. The CDR3 has 13 residues. Germline CDR1 reads SNHLY; CDR2 reads FYNNEI. This CDR3 is CASSQGRGYEQYF. Full variable domain (rest looked up from reference TRBV2 and TRBJ2-7): EPEVTQTPSHQVTQMGQEVILRCVPISNHLYFYWYRQILGQKVEFLVSFYNNEISEKSEIFDDQFSVERPDGSNFTLKIRSTKLEDSAMYFCASSQGRGYEQYFGPGTRLTVT.

The chain recombines TRBV27 with TRBJ2-1. There are 13 residues in the CDR3. Germline CDR1 and CDR2: MNHEY and SMNVEV (reference sequence). CDR3 residues: CASSLQALGEQFF.

The chain carries TRBV28 and TRBJ2-2; TCRdb returns TRBD1, unconfirmable since there is no DNA. The CDR3 sequence is 16 residues long. Germline-derived CDR1 and CDR2 are MDHEN and SYDVKM. CDR3 protein: CASSLLAGGDTGELFF.

The chain is built from TRBV5-5 and TRBJ2-2; checking the TCRdb D call of TRBD1 is not possible without DNA. The length of the CDR3 is 17 residues. Germline loops: CDR1 SGHKS, CDR2 YYEKEE (reference sequence). CDR3 residues: CASSLDGTLPATGELFF.

The chain couples TRBV28 to TRBJ2-7. Germline V gene data show CDR1 as MDHEN and CDR2 as SYDVKM. The CDR3 contains 16 residues. The CDR3 here is CASSPRSGVYSYEQYF.

J is TRBJ2-1 and V is TRBV6-2 or TRBV6-3; TCRdb selects TRBD2, and the lack of DNA leaves this call unchecked. The CDR3 is made up of 14 amino acids. Germline assignment: CDR1 MNHEY and CDR2 SVGEGT. The CDR3 is CASGWAPAGNEQFF.

The rearrangement uses TRBV6-2 or TRBV6-3 and TRBJ2-2; TCRdb gives TRBD1 as the D gene, but with no DNA this cannot be confirmed. Germline V gene lookup returns CDR1 MNHEY and CDR2 SVGEGT. This CDR3 comprises 15 residues. The CDR3 sequence is CASTGAGTGAGELFF.

The gene calls are TRBV2 and TRBJ2-1; TCRdb's D gene call, TRBD2, goes unchecked for lack of DNA. The CDR3 loop spans 17 amino acids. In germline, CDR1 is SNHLY, CDR2 FYNNEI. CDR3: CASRPTSGGSVLNELFF.

The chain combines TRBV28 with TRBJ2-7. The CDR3 spans 14 residues. CDR1 MDHEN and CDR2 SYDVKM come from the germline V gene. This CDR3 reads CATHLNDGNYEQYF. Full variable domain (rest looked up from reference TRBV28 and TRBJ2-7): DVKVTQSSRYLVKRTGEKVFLECVQDMDHENMFWYRQDPGLGLRLIYFSYDVKMKEKGDIPEGYSVSREKKERFSLILESASTNQTSMYLCATHLNDGNYEQYFGPGTRLTVT.

The genes are TRBV10-3 and TRBJ1-5; TCRdb calls TRBD1, which cannot be checked without DNA. Germline V gives CDR1 ENHRY, CDR2 SYGVKD. This CDR3 is built from 17 residues. CDR3 loop: CAISESSISGSGQPQHF.

The chain has TRBV7-9 and TRBJ2-3; TCRdb's assignment of TRBD1 cannot be checked, as there is no DNA. The length of the CDR3 is 16 residues. CDR1 SEHNR and CDR2 FQNEAQ come from the germline V gene (reference sequence). The CDR3 sequence: CASSSLGQGGPDTQYF.

This chain links TRBV29-1 with TRBJ1-2. CDR1 is SQVTM, CDR2 ANQGSEA, per germline. The CDR3 is made up of 15 amino acids. This CDR3 is CSVDAALEFNYGYTF.

V is TRBV5-1 and J is TRBJ2-2. Germline V gene data show CDR1 as SGHRS and CDR2 as YFSETQ. This CDR3 is built from 13 residues. The CDR3 here is CASSLANTGELFF.

This chain joins TRBV6-5 and TRBJ2-7; TCRdb reports TRBD1, a call that lacks DNA to check it against. Germline V gives CDR1 MNHEY, CDR2 SVGAGI. The CDR3 covers 15 residues. The CDR3 is CASSPLTGGIYEQYF.